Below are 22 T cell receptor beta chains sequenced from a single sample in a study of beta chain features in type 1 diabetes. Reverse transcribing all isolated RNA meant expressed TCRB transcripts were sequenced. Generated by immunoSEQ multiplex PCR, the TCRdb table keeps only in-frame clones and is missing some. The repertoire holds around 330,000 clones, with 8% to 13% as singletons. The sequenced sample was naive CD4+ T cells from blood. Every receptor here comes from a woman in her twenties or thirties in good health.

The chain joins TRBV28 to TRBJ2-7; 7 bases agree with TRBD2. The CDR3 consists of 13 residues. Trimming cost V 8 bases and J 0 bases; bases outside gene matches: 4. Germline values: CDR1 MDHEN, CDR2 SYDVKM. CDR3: CASGRTSSYEQYF. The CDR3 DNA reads TGTGCCAGCGGTAGGACTAGCTCCTACGAGCAGTACTTC.

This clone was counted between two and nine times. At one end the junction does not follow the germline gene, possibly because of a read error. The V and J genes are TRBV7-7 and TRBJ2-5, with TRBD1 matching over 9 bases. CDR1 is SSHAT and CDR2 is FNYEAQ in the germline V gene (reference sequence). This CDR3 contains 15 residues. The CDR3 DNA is TGTGCTAGCAGCTCGGGACAGGGTAGTCAAGAGACCCAGTACTTC. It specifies CASSSGQGSQETQYF.

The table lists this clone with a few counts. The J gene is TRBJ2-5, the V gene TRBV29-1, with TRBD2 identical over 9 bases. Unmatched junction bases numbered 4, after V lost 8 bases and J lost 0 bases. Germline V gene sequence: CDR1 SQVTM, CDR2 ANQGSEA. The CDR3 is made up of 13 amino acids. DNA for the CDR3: TGCAGCTTAAGCGGGAGGTACCAAGAGACCCAGTACTTC. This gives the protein CSLSGRYQETQYF.

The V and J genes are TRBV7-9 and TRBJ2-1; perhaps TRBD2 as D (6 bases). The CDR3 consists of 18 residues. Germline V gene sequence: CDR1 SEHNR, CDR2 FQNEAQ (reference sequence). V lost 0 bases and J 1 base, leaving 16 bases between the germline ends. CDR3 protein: CASSLAGSSGESYNEQFF. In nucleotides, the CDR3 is TGTGCCAGCAGCTTAGCGGGATCGTCGGGAGAGTCCTACAATGAGCAGTTCTTC.

CDR3 protein: CSVEAGDPSYEQYF. In nucleotides, the CDR3 is TGCAGCGTTGAAGCGGGAGATCCCTCCTACGAGCAGTACTTC. This sequence joins TRBV29-1 and TRBJ2-7; tentatively, D is TRBD2 (6 bases). Trimming shortened V by 1 base and J by 0 bases, and 10 bases separated the two germline ends. Per germline, CDR1 SQVTM and CDR2 ANQGSEA. The CDR3 has 14 amino acids.

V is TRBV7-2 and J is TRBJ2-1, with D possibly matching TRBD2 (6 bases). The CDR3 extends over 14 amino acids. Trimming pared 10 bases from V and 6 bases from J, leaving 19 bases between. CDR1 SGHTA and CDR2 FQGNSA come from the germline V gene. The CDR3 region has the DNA TGTGCCACCACTACTAGCCGAGATATCAATGAGCAGTTCTTC. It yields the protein CATTTSRDINEQFF.

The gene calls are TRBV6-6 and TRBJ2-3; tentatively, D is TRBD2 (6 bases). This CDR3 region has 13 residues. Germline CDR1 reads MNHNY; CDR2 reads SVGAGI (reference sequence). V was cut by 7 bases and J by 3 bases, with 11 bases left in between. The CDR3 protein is CASTWEATDTQYF. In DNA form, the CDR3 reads TGTGCCAGCACTTGGGAGGCTACAGATACGCAGTATTTT.

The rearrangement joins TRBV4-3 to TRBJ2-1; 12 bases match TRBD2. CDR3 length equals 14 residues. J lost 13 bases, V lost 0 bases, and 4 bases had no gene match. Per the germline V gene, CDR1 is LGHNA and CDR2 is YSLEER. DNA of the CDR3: TGCGCCAGCAGCCAAGAGCGACTAGCGGGAGATCAGTTCTTC. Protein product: CASSQERLAGDQFF.

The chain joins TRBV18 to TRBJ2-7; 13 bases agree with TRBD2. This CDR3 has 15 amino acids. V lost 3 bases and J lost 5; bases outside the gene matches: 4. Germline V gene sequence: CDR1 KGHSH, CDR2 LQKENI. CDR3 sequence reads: CASSPGTSGINEQYF. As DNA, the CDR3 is TGTGCCAGCTCACCCGGGACTAGCGGGATCAACGAGCAGTACTTC.

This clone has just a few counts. The CDR3 DNA follows: TGTGCCAGCAGATTAGCGGGAGCGAGGGCAGATACGCAGTATTTT. This translates into CASRLAGARADTQYF. The chain couples TRBV5-4 to TRBJ2-3; the match to TRBD2 covers 9 bases. The V and J ends lost 5 bases and 4 bases, in that order; junction bases with no gene match: 8. This CDR3 comprises 15 residues. CDR1 SGHNT and CDR2 YYREEE come from the germline V gene (reference sequence).

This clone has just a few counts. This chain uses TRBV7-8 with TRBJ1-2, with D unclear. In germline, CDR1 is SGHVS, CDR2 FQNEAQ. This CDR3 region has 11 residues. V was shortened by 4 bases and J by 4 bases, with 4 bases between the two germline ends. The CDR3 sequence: CASSSTYGYTF. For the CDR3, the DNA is TGTGCCAGCAGCTCTACCTATGGCTACACCTTC.

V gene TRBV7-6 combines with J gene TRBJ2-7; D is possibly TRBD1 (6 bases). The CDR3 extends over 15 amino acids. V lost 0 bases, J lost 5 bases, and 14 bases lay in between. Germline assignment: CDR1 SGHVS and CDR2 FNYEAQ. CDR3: CASSLAPTGLNEQYF. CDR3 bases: TGTGCCAGCAGCTTAGCCCCCACAGGGCTTAACGAGCAGTACTTC.

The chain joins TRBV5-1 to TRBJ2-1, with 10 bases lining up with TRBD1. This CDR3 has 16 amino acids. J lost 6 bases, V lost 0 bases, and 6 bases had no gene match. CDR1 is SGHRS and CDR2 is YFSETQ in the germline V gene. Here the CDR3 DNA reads TGCGCCAGCAGCTTGGAAGGTGGGACAGGGGTCAATGAGCAGTTCTTC. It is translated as CASSLEGGTGVNEQFF.

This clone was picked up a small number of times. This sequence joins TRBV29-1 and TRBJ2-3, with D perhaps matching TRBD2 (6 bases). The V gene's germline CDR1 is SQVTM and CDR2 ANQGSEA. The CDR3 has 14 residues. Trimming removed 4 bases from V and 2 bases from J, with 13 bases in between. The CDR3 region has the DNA TGCAGCGTTGGCGGGGCTTTTCACACAGATACGCAGTATTTT. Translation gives CSVGGAFHTDTQYF.

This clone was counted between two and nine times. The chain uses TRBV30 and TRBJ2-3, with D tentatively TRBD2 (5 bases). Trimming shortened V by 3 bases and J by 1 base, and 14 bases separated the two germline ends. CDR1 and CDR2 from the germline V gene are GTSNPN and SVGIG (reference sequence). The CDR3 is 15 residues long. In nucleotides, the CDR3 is TGTGCCTGGAGGGCCCTCGCGGGTGGCACAGATACGCAGTATTTT. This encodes CAWRALAGGTDTQYF.

The CDR3 DNA follows: TGCGCCAGCAGCCAAGTGGTTAGCATGAACTACGAGCAGTACTTC. This encodes CASSQVVSMNYEQYF. The rearrangement joins TRBV4-3 to TRBJ2-7, with D hard to call. The CDR3 is 15 amino acids. The germline gives CDR1 LGHNA, CDR2 YSLEER. V was trimmed by 1 base and J by 3 bases, leaving 13 bases between them.

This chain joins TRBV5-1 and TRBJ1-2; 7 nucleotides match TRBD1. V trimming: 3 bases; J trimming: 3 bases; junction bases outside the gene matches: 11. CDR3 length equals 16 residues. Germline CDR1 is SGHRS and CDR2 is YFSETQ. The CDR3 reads CASSSINRGNDYGYTF. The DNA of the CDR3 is TGCGCCAGCAGCTCAATTAACAGGGGAAACGACTATGGCTACACCTTC.

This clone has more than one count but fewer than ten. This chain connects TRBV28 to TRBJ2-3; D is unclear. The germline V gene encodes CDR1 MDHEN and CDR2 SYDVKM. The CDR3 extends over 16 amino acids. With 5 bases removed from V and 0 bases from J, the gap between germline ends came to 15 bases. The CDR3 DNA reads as TGTGCCAGCAGTCTATTTCAGTGGGCTAGCACAGATACGCAGTATTTT. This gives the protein CASSLFQWASTDTQYF.

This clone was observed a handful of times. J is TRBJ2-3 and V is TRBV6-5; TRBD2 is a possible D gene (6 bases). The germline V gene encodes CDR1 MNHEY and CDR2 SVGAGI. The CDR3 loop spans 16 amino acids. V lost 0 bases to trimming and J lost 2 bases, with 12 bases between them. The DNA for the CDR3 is TGTGCCAGCAGTTACTCGAATTGGGGGGACACAGATACGCAGTATTTT. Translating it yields CASSYSNWGDTDTQYF.

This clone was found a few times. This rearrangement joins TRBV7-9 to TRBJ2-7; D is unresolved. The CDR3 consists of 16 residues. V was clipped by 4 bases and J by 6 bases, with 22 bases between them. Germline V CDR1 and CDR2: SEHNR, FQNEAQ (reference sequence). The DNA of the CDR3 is TGTGCCAGCAGCTCACCGCTGGGTCCGAGGTTCGCCGAGCAGTACTTC. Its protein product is CASSSPLGPRFAEQYF.

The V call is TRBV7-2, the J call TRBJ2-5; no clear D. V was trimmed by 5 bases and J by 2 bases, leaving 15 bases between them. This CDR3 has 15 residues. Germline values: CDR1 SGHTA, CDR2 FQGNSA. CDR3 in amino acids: CASSPLAATQETQYF. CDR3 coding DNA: TGTGCCAGCAGCCCCCTCGCGGCTACTCAAGAGACCCAGTACTTC.

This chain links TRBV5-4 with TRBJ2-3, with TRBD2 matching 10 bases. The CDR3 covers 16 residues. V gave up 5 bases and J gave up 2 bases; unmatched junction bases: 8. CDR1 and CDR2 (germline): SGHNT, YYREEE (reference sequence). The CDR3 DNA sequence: TGTGCCAGCAGAAAGGGGCTAGCGGGGGACACAGATACGCAGTATTTT. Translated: CASRKGLAGDTDTQYF.